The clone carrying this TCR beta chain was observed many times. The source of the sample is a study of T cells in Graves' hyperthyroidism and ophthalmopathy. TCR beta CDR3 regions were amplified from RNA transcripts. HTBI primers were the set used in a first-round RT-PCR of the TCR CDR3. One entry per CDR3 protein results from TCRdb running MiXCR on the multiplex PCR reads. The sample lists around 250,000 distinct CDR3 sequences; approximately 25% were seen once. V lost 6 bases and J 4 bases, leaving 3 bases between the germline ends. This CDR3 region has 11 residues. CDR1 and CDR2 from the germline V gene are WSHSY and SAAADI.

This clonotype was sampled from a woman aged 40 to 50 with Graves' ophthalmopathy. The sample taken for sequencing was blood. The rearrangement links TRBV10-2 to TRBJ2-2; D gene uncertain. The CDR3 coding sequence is TGCGCCAGCAGGAGCACCGGGGAGCTGTTTTTT. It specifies CASRSTGELFF.